Listed below are T cell receptor beta chains from one sample, sequenced in a study of blood T cell repertoires in COVID-19. TCRdb's table, derived via immunoSEQ multiplex PCR, lists solely in-frame clones and lacks some. Of some 110,000 clones listed, around 76% were seen once; the top ten hold roughly a fifth. The sequencing input was peripheral blood. The receptors come from a woman between 70 and 85 years old with acute or convalescent COVID-19. CDR3s include the opening cysteine and the closing phenylalanine or tryptophan. Fields, in order: CDR3 DNA, CDR3 protein, V gene, D gene, J gene, clone size. The D gene is left open where the match is weak. Clone sizes are given selectively: once, few, many, or a class where the clone is expanded.

TGTGCCAGCAGCCCCGTTTACTACTCCGGGGAGCTGTTTTTT,CASSPVYYSGELFF,TRBV5-6,NA,TRBJ2-2,NA
TGCGCCAGCAGCCGCCTGGCCCCTGACGCGGGCGGGGAGCTGTTTTTT,CASSRLAPDAGGELFF,TRBV5-1,NA,TRBJ2-2,few
TGTGCCAGCAACCGCCGAGGTGGGGCCAACGTCCTGACTTTC,CASNRRGGANVLTF,TRBV2,NA,TRBJ2-6,NA
TGTGCCAGCAGCTTGTGGGACAGGGGCACTGAAGCTTTCTTT,CASSLWDRGTEAFF,TRBV5-4,TRBD1,TRBJ1-1,NA
TGTGCCAGCAGTTACGTCGGACTAGCGGGGAGCTACGAGCAGTACTTC,CASSYVGLAGSYEQYF,TRBV6-2/TRBV6-3,TRBD2,TRBJ2-7,NA
TGTGCCAGCACTACCAGCGTGGTCTCCGAGCAGTACTTC,CASTTSVVSEQYF,TRBV5-8,NA,TRBJ2-7,once
TGCGCCAGCAGCTTGGCGGCACAGGGGTTCGGCTACACCTTC,CASSLAAQGFGYTF,TRBV5-1,TRBD1,TRBJ1-2,NA
TGTGCCAGCATCCACAGGGCCACAGATACGCAGTATTTT,CASIHRATDTQYF,TRBV7-9,NA,TRBJ2-3,once
TGTGCCAGCAGCCAAGGGACTAGCGGGCGCACAGATACGCAGTATTTT,CASSQGTSGRTDTQYF,TRBV3-1/TRBV3-2,TRBD2,TRBJ2-3,NA
TGTGCCAGTGGAGAGCGCTCAGATACGCAGTATTTT,CASGERSDTQYF,TRBV7-2,NA,TRBJ2-3,NA
TGTGCCAGCAGTCCCGAGGGAGATCCAATTAAATCACCCCTCCACTTT,CASSPEGDPIKSPLHF,TRBV28,NA,TRBJ1-6,NA
TGTGCCAGCAGCTCCACAAGTAGCAATCAGCCCCAGCATTTT,CASSSTSSNQPQHF,TRBV7-9,NA,TRBJ1-5,NA
TGTGCCACCAGCAGAGTCCCCAGGGAACCCCTCCACTTT,CATSRVPREPLHF,TRBV15,NA,TRBJ1-6,few
TGTGCCAGCAGCGAAGGGGTTGTGAACACCGGGGAGCTGTTTTTT,CASSEGVVNTGELFF,TRBV11-2,NA,TRBJ2-2,NA
TGTGCCAGCAGTGAACAGGGTGCCCTGGTAGATACGCAGTATTTT,CASSEQGALVDTQYF,TRBV2,NA,TRBJ2-3,NA
TGCGCCAGCAGCCGGATTCCGGGACTGAGTAATTCACCCCTCCACTTT,CASSRIPGLSNSPLHF,TRBV5-1,NA,TRBJ1-6,once
TGTGCCAGCTCACCTGCCGAAGCGGGGAGTTTAGCCAAAAACATTCAGTACTTC,CASSPAEAGSLAKNIQYF,TRBV18,TRBD2,TRBJ2-4,NA
TGCGCCAGCAGCTTGGGAACCCTAGGAGCGGGAGAGACCCAGTACTTC,CASSLGTLGAGETQYF,TRBV5-1,NA,TRBJ2-5,once
TGCGCCAGCAGCCAAGCGGCAGGGAGGGAGCAGTACTTC,CASSQAAGREQYF,TRBV4-1,NA,TRBJ2-7,NA
TGTGCCAGCAGCACAAGGCCAGGGAACACTGAAGCTTTCTTT,CASSTRPGNTEAFF,TRBV3-1/TRBV3-2,NA,TRBJ1-1,NA
TGTGCCAGCAGCTTCGCGGGGGGAGCTAACTATGGCTACACCTTC,CASSFAGGANYGYTF,TRBV7-2,NA,TRBJ1-2,few
TGTGCCTGGAGTAAGGGACAGGTAAACACTGAAGCTTTCTTT,CAWSKGQVNTEAFF,TRBV30,TRBD1,TRBJ1-1,NA
TGTGCCAGCAGCTTCCGGGACAGGGGCACTGAAGCTTTCTTT,CASSFRDRGTEAFF,TRBV7-2,TRBD1,TRBJ1-1,NA
TGCGCCAGCAGCCAAGATGGGCTGAACGCTCAGCCCCAGCATTTT,CASSQDGLNAQPQHF,TRBV4-3,NA,TRBJ1-5,NA
TGTGCCAGCAGCTCCCCGGGACAGGGGGATTACGAGCAGTACTTC,CASSSPGQGDYEQYF,TRBV28,TRBD1,TRBJ2-7,once
TGTGCCAGCAGCGTAGAGCCCCGTCCGGACTATGGCTACACCTTC,CASSVEPRPDYGYTF,TRBV9,NA,TRBJ1-2,NA
TGTGCCAGCGAGAACCGACAGGGTGTTTCTTACGAGCAGTACTTC,CASENRQGVSYEQYF,TRBV5-8,TRBD1,TRBJ2-7,NA
TGTGCCAGCACCCCGGGGAGTAGAGGGAATCAGCCCCAGCATTTT,CASTPGSRGNQPQHF,TRBV7-2,NA,TRBJ1-5,NA
TGCAGTGCTAGCCCTACGACTGAAGCTTTCTTT,CSASPTTEAFF,TRBV20-1,NA,TRBJ1-1,NA
TGTGCCAGCAGTTTATCACGGGTGGACAACCGGGATTCACCCCTCCACTTT,CASSLSRVDNRDSPLHF,TRBV27,NA,TRBJ1-6,NA
TGTGCCAGTAGTCCCCGATCCCCCGGGGCCTACAATGAGCAGTTCTTC,CASSPRSPGAYNEQFF,TRBV19,NA,TRBJ2-1,NA